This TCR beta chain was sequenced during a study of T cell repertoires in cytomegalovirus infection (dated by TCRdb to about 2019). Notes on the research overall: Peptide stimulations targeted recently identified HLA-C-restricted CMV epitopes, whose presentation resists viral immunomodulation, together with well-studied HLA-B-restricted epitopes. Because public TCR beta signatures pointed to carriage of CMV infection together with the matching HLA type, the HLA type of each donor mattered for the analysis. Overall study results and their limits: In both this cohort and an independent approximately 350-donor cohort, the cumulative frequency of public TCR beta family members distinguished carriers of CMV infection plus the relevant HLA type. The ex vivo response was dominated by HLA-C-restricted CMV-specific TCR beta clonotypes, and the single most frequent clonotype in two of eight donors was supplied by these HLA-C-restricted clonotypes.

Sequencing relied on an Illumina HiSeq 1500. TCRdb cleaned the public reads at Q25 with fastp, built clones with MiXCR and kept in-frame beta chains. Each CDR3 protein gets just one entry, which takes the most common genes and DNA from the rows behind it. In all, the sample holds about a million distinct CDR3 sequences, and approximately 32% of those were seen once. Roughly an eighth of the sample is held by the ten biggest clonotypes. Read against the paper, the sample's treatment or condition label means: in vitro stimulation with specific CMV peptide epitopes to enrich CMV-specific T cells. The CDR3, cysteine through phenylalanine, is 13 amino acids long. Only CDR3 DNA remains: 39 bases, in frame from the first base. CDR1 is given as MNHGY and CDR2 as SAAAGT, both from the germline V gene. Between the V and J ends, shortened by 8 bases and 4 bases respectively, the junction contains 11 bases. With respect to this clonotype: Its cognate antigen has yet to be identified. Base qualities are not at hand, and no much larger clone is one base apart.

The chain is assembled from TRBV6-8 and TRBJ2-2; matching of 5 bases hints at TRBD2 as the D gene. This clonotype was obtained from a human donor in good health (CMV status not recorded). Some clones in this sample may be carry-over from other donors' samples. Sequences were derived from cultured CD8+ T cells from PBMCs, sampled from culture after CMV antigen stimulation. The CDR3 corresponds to CASLSRGTGELFF. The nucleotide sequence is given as TGTGCCAGCTTATCCCGGGGCACCGGGGAGCTGTTTTTT.